This T cell receptor beta chain was captured in a study of blood T cells in healthy people across ages. Study-wide points: Considered underestimates were the diversity estimates obtained from one million T cells. Possibly confounding the expanded clonotype changes was the fact that donor CMV status was unknown.

It was with a sample-barcoded 5' primer and a J-beta primer mix that a second PCR of about 6 to 12 cycles was run. A template-switch adaptor with 12 random nucleotides tagged each cDNA molecule. MiXCR, applied by TCRdb to the 5' RACE reads, yields one record per CDR3 protein. The sample holds almost 550,000 distinct CDR3 sequences, 24% seen once. In germline, CDR1 is SGHTA, CDR2 FQGNSA. This CDR3 contains 15 residues. With 5 bases clipped from V and 1 base from J, the junction kept 4 bases outside the gene matches. This clonotype showed up just a few times. What it binds is not known. This sample also belongs to another study, concerning T cells of mothers and their children.

Material for sequencing was blood. The chain links TRBV7-2 to TRBJ2-2, with 7 nucleotides matching TRBD1. The TCR comes from a boy between 5 and 17 years old in good health. Written as DNA, the CDR3 is TGTGCCAGCAGCAGCCGGGACAGGAACACCGGGGAGCTGTTTTTT. It yields the protein CASSSRDRNTGELFF.